This is a list of T cell receptor beta chains from one sample in a study of blood T cell repertoires in COVID-19. Only in-frame clones appear in the TCRdb table, and some are missing; sequencing was by immunoSEQ multiplex PCR. The table lists around 270,000 clones, 84% of them singletons. The sample consisted of peripheral blood. These receptors all come from a woman between 40 and 55 years old who had recovered from COVID-19. Each CDR3 is given with its conserved first and last residue. The D gene is left open where the match is weak. Some rows have no size entry. The others give once, few or many, or a class for an expanded clone.

abundance | j_gene | v_gene | d_gene | CDR3aa | CDR3nt
once | TRBJ2-3 | TRBV5-1 | TRBD2 | CASSPRLLAGELTVPVPRIMF | TGCGCCAGCAGCCCCCGCCTTTTAGCGGGGGAGCTGACTGTGCCGGTTCCGCGGATAATGTTT
- | TRBJ2-3 | TRBV28 | TRBD1 | CASSHAYRTGTTDTQYF | TGTGCCAGCAGTCACGCTTACCGGACAGGGACCACAGATACGCAGTATTTT
- | TRBJ2-7 | TRBV28 | TRBD2 | CATQREAYEQYF | TGTGCCACCCAACGGGAGGCCTACGAGCAGTACTTC
once | TRBJ2-3 | TRBV5-1 | - | CASSLARAGGTDTQYF | TGCGCCAGCAGCTTGGCCAGGGCAGGGGGCACAGATACGCAGTATTTT
- | TRBJ2-1 | TRBV3-1/TRBV3-2 | - | CASSQEGERQFF | TGTGCCAGCAGCCAAGAAGGAGAAAGGCAGTTCTTC
- | TRBJ2-7 | TRBV6-1 | - | CASSEVRIPPWNEQYF | TGTGCCAGCAGTGAAGTGAGGATCCCGCCTTGGAACGAGCAGTACTTC
- | TRBJ1-1 | TRBV2 | TRBD1 | CASTRTGPEAFF | TGTGCCAGCACCCGGACAGGGCCTGAAGCTTTCTTT
- | TRBJ1-3 | TRBV9 | - | CASSAQSSGNTIYF | TGTGCCAGCAGCGCACAGTCCTCTGGAAACACCATATATTTT
- | TRBJ1-2 | TRBV4-1 | TRBD1 | CASSRGQGPNYGYTF | TGCGCCAGCAGCCGAGGACAGGGACCAAACTATGGCTACACCTTC
- | TRBJ2-1 | TRBV6-5 | - | CASRKTGTNEQFF | TGTGCCAGCAGGAAGACAGGAACCAATGAGCAGTTCTTC
- | TRBJ1-3 | TRBV5-1 | - | CASSVGQRNTIYF | TGCGCCAGCAGCGTCGGACAAAGGAACACCATATATTTT
- | TRBJ2-6 | TRBV9 | - | CASSVGARVSSGANVLTF | TGTGCCAGCAGCGTAGGAGCGCGGGTGAGCTCTGGGGCCAACGTCCTGACTTTC
- | TRBJ1-4 | TRBV6-5 | TRBD1 | CASSYGTGGEKLFF | TGTGCCAGCAGTTACGGGACAGGAGGCGAAAAACTGTTTTTT
- | TRBJ2-3 | TRBV5-1 | TRBD2 | CASSLVVAGAGDTQYF | TGCGCCAGCAGCTTGGTGGTAGCGGGGGCGGGAGATACGCAGTATTTT
- | TRBJ2-7 | TRBV24-1 | TRBD1 | CATSDSGQGWREQYF | TGTGCCACCAGTGATAGCGGACAGGGATGGAGGGAGCAGTACTTC
- | TRBJ2-2 | TRBV2 | - | CASKTDTGELFF | TGTGCCAGCAAGACAGACACCGGGGAGCTGTTTTTT
- | TRBJ1-2 | TRBV29-1 | - | CSVVSGHYGYTF | TGCAGCGTTGTTTCAGGGCACTATGGCTACACCTTC
- | TRBJ2-5 | TRBV28 | TRBD1 | CASSLITGTAQETQYF | TGTGCCAGCAGTTTAATAACCGGGACAGCCCAAGAGACCCAGTACTTC
- | TRBJ1-1 | TRBV5-4 | - | CATSRGGVISLNTEAFF | TGTGCCACCTCGCGGGGGGGAGTGATAAGCCTGAACACTGAAGCTTTCTTT
once | TRBJ1-2 | TRBV28 | - | CASRKGGSDYGYTF | TGTGCCAGCAGGAAAGGAGGCTCGGACTATGGCTACACCTTC
- | TRBJ2-1 | TRBV19 | TRBD2 | CASSINSGGSSYNEQFF | TGTGCCAGTAGTATAAATAGCGGGGGGAGCTCCTACAATGAGCAGTTCTTC
once | TRBJ1-1 | TRBV2 | - | CASSARTRDTEAFF | TGTGCCAGCAGTGCACGGACTAGGGACACTGAAGCTTTCTTT
- | TRBJ2-6 | TRBV12-3/TRBV12-4 | - | CASSLAGANVLTF | TGTGCCAGCAGCCTTGCGGGGGCCAACGTCCTGACTTTC
- | TRBJ1-1 | TRBV7-8 | TRBD1 | CASSLGWTGTTEAFF | TGTGCCAGCAGCTTAGGCTGGACAGGGACCACTGAAGCTTTCTTT
- | TRBJ1-5 | TRBV12-3/TRBV12-4 | - | CASSLQENQPQHF | TGTGCCAGCAGTTTACAGGAAAATCAGCCCCAGCATTTT
- | TRBJ1-6 | TRBV11-2 | TRBD1 | CASSSWTGNNSPLHF | TGTGCCAGCAGCTCCTGGACAGGAAATAATTCACCCCTCCACTTT
- | TRBJ2-3 | TRBV30 | - | CAWSGGTDTQYF | TGTGCCTGGAGTGGCGGCACAGATACGCAGTATTTT
- | TRBJ2-5 | TRBV7-3 | TRBD2 | CASSLNGEGRETQYF | TGTGCCAGCAGCTTAAACGGGGAGGGAAGAGAGACCCAGTACTTC
- | TRBJ1-1 | TRBV9 | TRBD1 | CASSGDRTNTEAFF | TGTGCCAGCAGCGGGGACAGGACGAACACTGAAGCTTTCTTT
- | TRBJ1-1 | TRBV29-1 | - | CSVGLSGVTEAFF | TGCAGCGTTGGACTTTCAGGGGTCACTGAAGCTTTCTTT
- | TRBJ1-4 | TRBV11-2 | - | CASSLWQAPNEKLFF | TGTGCCAGCAGCTTATGGCAGGCACCTAATGAAAAACTGTTTTTT
- | TRBJ2-7 | TRBV5-1 | - | CASSLGRHGSYEQYF | TGCGCCAGCAGCTTGGGGAGACACGGGAGCTACGAGCAGTACTTC
- | TRBJ1-1 | TRBV4-1 | - | CASSDPRTVNTEAFF | TGCGCCAGCAGCGACCCCCGGACAGTGAACACTGAAGCTTTCTTT
- | TRBJ1-3 | TRBV6-1 | - | CASSEGRGGNTIYF | TGTGCCAGCAGTGAAGGACGAGGAGGAAACACCATATATTTT
- | TRBJ1-1 | TRBV9 | - | CASSVESNTEAFF | TGTGCCAGCAGCGTAGAAAGCAACACTGAAGCTTTCTTT
- | TRBJ1-6 | TRBV2 | - | CALTRLVNSPLHF | TGTGCCTTGACGAGACTGGTTAATTCACCCCTCCACTTT
- | TRBJ2-5 | TRBV5-1 | TRBD2 | CASSPPEGREETQYF | TGCGCCAGCAGCCCCCCGGAAGGGAGGGAAGAGACCCAGTACTTC
- | TRBJ2-5 | TRBV3-1/TRBV3-2 | - | CASSQFTGQETQYF | TGTGCCAGCAGCCAATTTACAGGTCAAGAGACCCAGTACTTC
- | TRBJ2-2 | TRBV5-8 | TRBD1 | CASSWTGLGELFF | TGTGCCAGCAGCTGGACAGGCCTCGGGGAGCTGTTTTTT
few | TRBJ1-6 | TRBV18 | - | CASSPRPSEGSSNSPLHF | TGTGCCAGCTCACCACGTCCGTCGGAGGGTAGCAGTAATTCACCCCTCCACTTT
- | TRBJ2-3 | TRBV6-5 | TRBD1 | CASSFTGADTQYF | TGTGCCAGCAGTTTCACAGGGGCAGATACGCAGTATTTT
- | TRBJ1-4 | TRBV28 | - | CASNPGGRTEKLFF | TGTGCCAGCAATCCCGGGGGGAGAACTGAAAAACTGTTTTTT
few | TRBJ2-6 | TRBV4-1 | - | CASSQMVQLAGANVLTF | TGCGCCAGCAGCCAAATGGTTCAGTTGGCTGGGGCCAACGTCCTGACTTTC
once | TRBJ2-7 | TRBV2 | TRBD1 | CASSADRGFTYEQYF | TGTGCCAGCAGCGCAGACAGGGGGTTTACCTACGAGCAGTACTTC
few | TRBJ1-4 | TRBV19 | - | CASSMRAGFKALNEKLFF | TGTGCCAGTAGTATGAGGGCGGGGTTTAAGGCCCTTAATGAAAAACTGTTTTTT
- | TRBJ2-5 | TRBV6-5 | - | CASSYGRGETQYF | TGTGCCAGCAGTTACGGCAGGGGAGAGACCCAGTACTTC
- | TRBJ2-7 | TRBV18 | TRBD2 | CASSPPRGGNEQYF | TGTGCCAGCTCACCCCCGCGGGGGGGTAACGAGCAGTACTTC
- | TRBJ2-2 | TRBV7-3 | - | CASSPQGNTGELFF | TGTGCCAGCAGCCCACAGGGGAACACCGGGGAGCTGTTTTTT
- | TRBJ1-1 | TRBV7-3 | - | CASSLKAGWTEAFF | TGTGCCAGCAGCTTAAAGGCGGGATGGACTGAAGCTTTCTTT
few | TRBJ2-7 | TRBV5-1 | TRBD1 | CASSLGQTNYEQYF | TGCGCCAGCAGCCTGGGACAGACAAACTACGAGCAGTACTTC
- | TRBJ1-1 | TRBV6-5 | - | CASAMWRGGTEAFF | TGTGCCAGCGCAATGTGGAGGGGTGGCACTGAAGCTTTCTTT
- | TRBJ2-5 | TRBV5-4 | TRBD2 | CASSKRLAGEETQYF | TGTGCCAGCAGCAAAAGACTAGCGGGGGAAGAGACCCAGTACTTC
- | TRBJ2-1 | TRBV9 | - | CASSREEQGNEQFF | TGTGCCAGCAGCAGAGAAGAACAGGGAAATGAGCAGTTCTTC
- | TRBJ2-7 | TRBV7-9 | TRBD1 | CASSPISRTGRF | TGTGCCAGCAGCCCAATTTCCCGGACAGGCAGATTC
- | TRBJ1-2 | TRBV10-1 | - | CASKLQGSYGYTF | TGCGCCAGCAAGCTACAGGGCTCCTATGGCTACACCTTC
once | TRBJ1-5 | TRBV28 | - | CASTAGVNQPQHF | TGTGCCAGCACCGCCGGGGTCAATCAGCCCCAGCATTTT